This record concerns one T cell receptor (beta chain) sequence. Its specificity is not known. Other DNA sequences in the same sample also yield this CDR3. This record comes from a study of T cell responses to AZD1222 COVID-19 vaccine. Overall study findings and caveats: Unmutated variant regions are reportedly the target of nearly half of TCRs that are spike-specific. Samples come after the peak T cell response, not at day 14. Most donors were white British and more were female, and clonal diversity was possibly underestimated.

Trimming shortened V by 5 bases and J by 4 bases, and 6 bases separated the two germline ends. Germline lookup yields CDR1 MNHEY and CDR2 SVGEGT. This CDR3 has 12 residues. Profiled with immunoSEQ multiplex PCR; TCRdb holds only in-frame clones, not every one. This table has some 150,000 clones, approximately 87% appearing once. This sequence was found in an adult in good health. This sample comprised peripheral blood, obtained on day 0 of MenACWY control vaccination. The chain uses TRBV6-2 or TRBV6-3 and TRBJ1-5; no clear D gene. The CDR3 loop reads CASSPRNQPQHF. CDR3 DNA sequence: TGTGCCAGCAGTCCACGGAATCAGCCCCAGCATTTT.